A single sample is the source of the 10 T cell receptor beta chains below, sequenced in a study of cytomegalovirus exposure and HLA in healthy donors. The PCR had 60 Vbeta and 13 Jbeta primers. Libraries were prepared by immunoSEQ multiplex PCR; TCRdb keeps only in-frame clonotypes and omits some of them. The repertoire has around 150,000 clones, 65% to 70% of them found once; the top ten carry 4.5%. Sequencing used PBMCs. These receptors all stem from a woman aged 18-29 years in good health and CMV-seropositive.

This clone was detected a few times. The chain recombines TRBV19 with TRBJ2-3; 9 nucleotides line up with TRBD2. Per germline, CDR1 LNHDA and CDR2 SQIVND (reference sequence). The CDR3 contains 16 residues. With V trimmed by 3 bases and J by 4 bases, 8 bases remained unmatched. This CDR3 is CASSIQAGGPSDTQYF. The CDR3 DNA reads as TGTGCCAGTAGTATTCAAGCGGGAGGCCCCTCAGATACGCAGTATTTT.

The sample holds a few counts of this clone. The chain couples TRBV7-9 to TRBJ1-2; D is uncertain. Trimming cost V 1 base and J 6 bases, with 18 bases left between them. Germline V lookup: CDR1 SEHNR, CDR2 FQNEAQ (reference sequence). CDR3 length equals 16 residues. This chain's CDR3 is CASSLVLISETDGYTF. In DNA, the CDR3 is TGTGCCAGCAGCTTAGTATTGATTTCGGAGACGGATGGCTACACCTTC.

This clone was seen only a few times. Other DNA sequences within the sample encode an identical CDR3. This chain links TRBV6-5 with TRBJ1-5; D remains unclear. The CDR3 has 13 amino acids. Deletions cut 0 bases from V and 7 bases from J, with 7 bases between. Germline V CDR1 and CDR2: MNHEY, SVGAGI. The CDR3 nucleotides read TGTGCCAGCAGTTACTCGAGGAACCAGCCCCAGCATTTT. This gives the protein CASSYSRNQPQHF.

On this clone itself: This CDR3 is also generated by other DNA sequences in the sample. The rearrangement joins TRBV6-1 to TRBJ1-1, with D possibly being TRBD1 (6 bases). The CDR3 covers 13 residues. V lost 6 bases to trimming and J lost 1 base, with 9 bases between them. CDR1 is MNHNS and CDR2 is SASEGT in the germline V gene. In DNA form, the CDR3 reads TGTGCCAGCAGCTTACAGGGGAACACTGAAGCTTTCTTT. This gives the protein CASSLQGNTEAFF.

This clone has more than one count but fewer than ten. The chain is built from TRBV28 and TRBJ2-7; 9 bases align to TRBD1. From germline, CDR1 is MDHEN and CDR2 SYDVKM. The ends lost 6 bases at V and 6 bases at J; junction bases unmatched: 15. The CDR3 covers 16 residues. The CDR3 loop is CASRIPNSQGAGEQYF. The CDR3 DNA is TGTGCCAGCAGAATACCCAACTCACAGGGGGCGGGCGAGCAGTACTTC. Variable domain in full (rest from reference TRBV28 and TRBJ2-7): DVKVTQSSRYLVKRTGEKVFLECVQDMDHENMFWYRQDPGLGLRLIYFSYDVKMKEKGDIPEGYSVSREKKERFSLILESASTNQTSMYLCASRIPNSQGAGEQYFGPGTRLTVT.

The chain combines TRBV7-9 with TRBJ2-1, with 11 nucleotides matching TRBD2. Germline CDR1 and CDR2: SEHNR and FQNEAQ (reference sequence). This CDR3 spans 17 amino acids. After removal of 1 base from V and 4 bases from J, the junction contained 6 bases not matched to a gene. The CDR3 here is CASSLGPGTSGYNEQFF. The CDR3 bases are TGTGCCAGCAGCTTAGGTCCCGGGACTAGCGGATACAATGAGCAGTTCTTC.

The chain combines TRBV18 with TRBJ1-1, with D unclear. The V end lost 1 base, the J end lost 0 bases, and 9 bases lay between the germline ends. The germline V gene encodes CDR1 KGHSH and CDR2 LQKENI. The CDR3 is 15 amino acids. CDR3 residues: CASSPRTDMNTEAFF. The CDR3 nucleotides read TGTGCCAGCTCACCACGCACAGACATGAACACTGAAGCTTTCTTT.

V is TRBV4-1 and J is TRBJ2-5; TRBD1 might be the D (6 bases). The CDR3 extends over 16 amino acids. Germline lookup yields CDR1 MGHRA and CDR2 YSYEKL. V lost 5 bases to trimming and J lost 5 bases, with 21 bases between them. The CDR3 coding sequence is TGCGCCAGCAGCAGTTTTAATCCGGGACAAGAGGAGACCCAGTACTTC. Amino acid sequence: CASSSFNPGQEETQYF.

V is TRBV6-5 and J is TRBJ1-3, with D maybe TRBD1 (6 bases). The CDR3 runs to 15 residues. Germline CDR1 is MNHEY and CDR2 is SVGAGI. V was shortened by 7 bases and J by 6 bases, with 19 bases between the two germline ends. CDR3 DNA sequence: TGTGCCAGCACCTGGGACATAAATAATGCAAACACCATATATTTT. Encoded protein: CASTWDINNANTIYF.

This clone was found a few times. The chain joins TRBV19 to TRBJ2-2; the match to TRBD2 covers 14 bases. Trimming cost V 7 bases and J 5 bases; bases outside gene matches: 9. The CDR3 length is 17 residues. Germline V gene sequence: CDR1 LNHDA, CDR2 SQIVND (reference sequence). The CDR3 loop is CASTPWTSGRRTGELFF. CDR3 sequence (DNA): TGTGCCAGTACGCCCTGGACTAGCGGGAGGAGGACCGGGGAGCTGTTTTTT.